This T cell receptor (beta chain) derives from a study of human T cells and chemical hapten exposure. The overall study: Sensitization employed 2% DPC on around 2 cm by around 2 cm of upper inner arm skin.

This CDR3 contains 13 residues. The germline V gene has CDR1 LGHNT and CDR2 FRNRAP. V was pared by 5 bases and J by 4 bases, with 9 bases between. The library tagged individual cDNA molecules with unique molecular identifiers. In TCRdb, the RACE reads were re-called with MiXCR into one record per CDR3 protein. The sample records 300,000 to 450,000 distinct CDR3 sequences, roughly 6% being singletons. Time point of the sample: pre-sensitization, week 0. Treatment given: therapeutic diphenylcyclopropenone sensitization with weekly scalp DPC. This clonotype was detected a few times. V gene TRBV12-5 combines with J gene TRBJ2-1; D not resolved. This sample comprised whole blood, obtained in connection with sensitization to the hapten diphenylcyclopropenone (DPC). This TCR was recovered from a woman aged 18-29 years with alopecia areata. Some clones in this sample may be carry-over from other donors' samples. The CDR3 DNA reads as TGTGCTAGTGGTCTTACGGTGTACAATGAGCAGTTCTTC. Residues: CASGLTVYNEQFF.